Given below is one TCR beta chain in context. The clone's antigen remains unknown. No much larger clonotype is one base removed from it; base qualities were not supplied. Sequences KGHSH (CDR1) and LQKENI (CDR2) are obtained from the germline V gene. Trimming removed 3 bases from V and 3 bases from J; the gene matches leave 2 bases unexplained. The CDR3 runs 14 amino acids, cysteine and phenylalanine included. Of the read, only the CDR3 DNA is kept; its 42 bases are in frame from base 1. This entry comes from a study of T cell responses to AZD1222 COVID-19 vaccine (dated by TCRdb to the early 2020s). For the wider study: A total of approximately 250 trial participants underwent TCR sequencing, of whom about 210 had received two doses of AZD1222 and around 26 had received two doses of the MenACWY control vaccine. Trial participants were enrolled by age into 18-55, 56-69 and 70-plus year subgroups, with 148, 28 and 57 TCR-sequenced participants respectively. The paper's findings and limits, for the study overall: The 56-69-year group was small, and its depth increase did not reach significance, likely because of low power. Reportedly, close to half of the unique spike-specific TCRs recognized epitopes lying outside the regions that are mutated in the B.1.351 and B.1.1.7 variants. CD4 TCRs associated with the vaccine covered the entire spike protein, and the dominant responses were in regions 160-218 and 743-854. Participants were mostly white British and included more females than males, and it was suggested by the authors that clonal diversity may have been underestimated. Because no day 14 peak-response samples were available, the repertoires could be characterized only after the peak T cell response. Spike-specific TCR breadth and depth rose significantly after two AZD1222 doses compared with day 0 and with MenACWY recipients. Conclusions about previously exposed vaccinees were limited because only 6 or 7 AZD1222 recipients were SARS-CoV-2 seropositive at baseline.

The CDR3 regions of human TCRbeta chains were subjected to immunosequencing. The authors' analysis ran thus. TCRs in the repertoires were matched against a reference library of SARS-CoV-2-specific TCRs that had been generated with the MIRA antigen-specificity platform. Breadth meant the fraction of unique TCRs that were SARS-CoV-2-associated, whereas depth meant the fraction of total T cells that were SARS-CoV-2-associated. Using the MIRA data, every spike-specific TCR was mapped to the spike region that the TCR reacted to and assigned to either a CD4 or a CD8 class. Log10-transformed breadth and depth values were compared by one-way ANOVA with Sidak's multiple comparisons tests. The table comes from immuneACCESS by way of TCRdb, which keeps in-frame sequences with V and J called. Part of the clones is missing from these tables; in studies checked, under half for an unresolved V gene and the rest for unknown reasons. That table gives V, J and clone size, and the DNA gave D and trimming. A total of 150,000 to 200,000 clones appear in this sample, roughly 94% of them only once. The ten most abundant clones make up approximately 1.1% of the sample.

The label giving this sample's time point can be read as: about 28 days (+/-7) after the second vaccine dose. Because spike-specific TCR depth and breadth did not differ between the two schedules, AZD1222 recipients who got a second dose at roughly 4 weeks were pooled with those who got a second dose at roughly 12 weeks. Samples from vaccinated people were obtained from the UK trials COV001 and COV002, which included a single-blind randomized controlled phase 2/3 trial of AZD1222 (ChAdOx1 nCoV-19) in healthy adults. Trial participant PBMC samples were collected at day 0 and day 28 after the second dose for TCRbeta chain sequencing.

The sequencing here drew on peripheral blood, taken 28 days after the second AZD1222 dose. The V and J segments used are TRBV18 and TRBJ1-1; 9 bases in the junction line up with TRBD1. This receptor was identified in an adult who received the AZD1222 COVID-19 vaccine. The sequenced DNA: TGTGCCAGCTCACCCGGACAGGGGTACACTGAAGCTTTCTTT. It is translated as CASSPGQGYTEAFF.